This T cell receptor beta chain stems from a study of response to subunit inactivated influenza vaccine. The study, taken as a whole, reports: A suggestion made by the authors is that each seasonal influenza vaccination recruits few new T cells.

This clonotype was picked up a small number of times. The antigen is undetermined. Per the germline V gene, CDR1 is MNHEY and CDR2 is SVGEGT. This CDR3 is 14 amino acids long. The V end lost 6 bases, the J end lost 10 bases, and 19 bases lay between the germline ends. TCRdb independently ran MiXCR on the RT-PCR reads; one entry per CDR3 protein. The sample lists roughly 650,000 distinct CDR3 sequences, 14% occurring once. The chain employs TRBV6-2 or TRBV6-3 and TRBJ2-1, with D unclear. Material: PBMCs from blood, obtained roughly 15 days before vaccination. This receptor was obtained from a man aged 45-65 years who received an inactivated influenza vaccine. CDR3 nucleotide sequence: TGTGCCAGCAGACACTATTCCCTTAGCAGGGAGCAGTTCTTC. It specifies CASRHYSLSREQFF.